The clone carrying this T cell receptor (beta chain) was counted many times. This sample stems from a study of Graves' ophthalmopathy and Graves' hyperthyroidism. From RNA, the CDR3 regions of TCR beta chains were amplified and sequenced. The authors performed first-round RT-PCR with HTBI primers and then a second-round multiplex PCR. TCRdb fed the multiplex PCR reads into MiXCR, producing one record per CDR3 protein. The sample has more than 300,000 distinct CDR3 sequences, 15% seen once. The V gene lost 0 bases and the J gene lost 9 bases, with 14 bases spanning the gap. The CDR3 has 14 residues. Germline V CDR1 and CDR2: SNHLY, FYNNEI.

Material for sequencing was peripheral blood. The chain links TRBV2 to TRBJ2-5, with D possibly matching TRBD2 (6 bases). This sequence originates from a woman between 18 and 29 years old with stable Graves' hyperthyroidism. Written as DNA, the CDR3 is TGTGCCAGCAGTGAAGCGTACTCGGTAGCGGCCCAGTACTTC. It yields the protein CASSEAYSVAAQYF. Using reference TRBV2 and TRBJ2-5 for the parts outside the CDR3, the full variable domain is EPEVTQTPSHQVTQMGQEVILRCVPISNHLYFYWYRQILGQKVEFLVSFYNNEISEKSEIFDDQFSVERPDGSNFTLKIRSTKLEDSAMYFCASSEAYSVAAQYFGPGTRLLVL.